These 30 T cell receptor beta chains were all obtained from the same sample, sequenced in a study of shared clonotypes between healthy human individuals. Produced via immunoSEQ multiplex PCR; TCRdb's table is partial and in-frame only. The sample has hundreds of thousands of clones, around 72% seen once. The sample consisted of memory CD4+ T cells sorted from blood. Regarding subset: CD45RA-negative fraction. The receptors were sampled from a woman in her twenties or thirties in good health.

The chain uses TRBV6-1 and TRBJ1-6, with 9 positions matching TRBD1. Germline V gives CDR1 MNHNS, CDR2 SASEGT. After removal of 10 bases from V and 8 bases from J, the junction contained 9 bases not matched to a gene. The CDR3 totals 14 residues. CDR3 sequence reads: CAIRGTGSDSPLHF. CDR3 bases: TGTGCCATCAGGGGGACAGGGTCAGATTCACCCCTCCACTTT.

The chain uses TRBV7-3 and TRBJ2-5, with 8 bases aligning to TRBD1. CDR1 and CDR2 (germline): SGHTA, FQGTGA. The CDR3 contains 14 residues. V dropped 5 bases and J dropped 4; count of bases not matched to a gene: 6. The CDR3 is CASSMTGDRETQYF. In DNA, the CDR3 is TGTGCCAGCAGCATGACAGGGGACAGAGAGACCCAGTACTTC.

This clone was counted a few times. V and J are TRBV19 and TRBJ2-5, with 7 positions matching TRBD2. After removal of 3 bases from V and 5 bases from J, the junction contained 9 bases not matched to a gene. Germline V gene lookup returns CDR1 LNHDA and CDR2 SQIVND (reference sequence). CDR3 size: 15 residues. The CDR3, as DNA: TGTGCCAGTAGTATTTGGAATAGCGGGCGGGAGACCCAGTACTTC. Translating it yields CASSIWNSGRETQYF.

CDR3 bases: TGTGCCAGCTCACCGGGACTAGCTCTATCCGAGCAGTACTTC. Translated, it gives CASSPGLALSEQYF. The chain is built from TRBV18 and TRBJ2-7, with TRBD2 identical over 9 bases. The CDR3 runs to 14 residues. Germline assignment: CDR1 KGHSH and CDR2 LQKENI. The trim removed 3 bases at V and 6 bases at J, leaving 6 bases unmatched.

The CDR3 sequence is CASSRADRSEAFF. CDR3 nucleotides: TGTGCCAGCAGCAGAGCGGACAGGAGTGAAGCTTTCTTT. The chain couples TRBV6-5 to TRBJ1-1; 7 nucleotides line up with TRBD1. Germline CDR1 is MNHEY and CDR2 is SVGAGI. Trimming at V came to 6 bases and at J to 7 bases, leaving 8 bases not matched to a gene. CDR3 length: 13 amino acids.

The V and J genes are TRBV27 and TRBJ2-1; weak D call: TRBD2 (6 bases). Between the trimmed V and J ends, which lost 8 bases and 4 bases, there was a span of 15 bases. CDR3 size: 14 residues. Germline V gene lookup returns CDR1 MNHEY and CDR2 SMNVEV (reference sequence). CDR3 residues: CASWAGLLYNEQFF. CDR3 DNA sequence: TGTGCCAGCTGGGCGGGACTCCTTTACAATGAGCAGTTCTTC.

The chain carries TRBV7-2 and TRBJ2-7; 10 nucleotides match TRBD2. This CDR3 comprises 14 residues. Trimming at V came to 6 bases and at J to 8 bases, leaving 10 bases not matched to a gene. Germline CDR1 reads SGHTA; CDR2 reads FQGNSA. CDR3: CASSSVAGGLKQYF. CDR3 in DNA: TGTGCCAGCAGTTCCGTAGCGGGAGGCCTAAAGCAGTACTTC.

The chain combines TRBV2 with TRBJ2-7; D could derive from TRBD1 or TRBD2 (5 bases each). Germline lookup yields CDR1 SNHLY and CDR2 FYNNEI. The V and J ends lost 6 bases and 7 bases respectively, with 19 bases between them. This CDR3 comprises 14 residues. For the CDR3, the DNA is TGTGCCAGCAGGGTGGGATGGGGGTCGGTTGAGCAGTACTTC. This gives the protein CASRVGWGSVEQYF.

V gene TRBV11-2 combines with J gene TRBJ2-7; D call uncertain. Germline assignment: CDR1 SGHAT and CDR2 FQNNGV. The CDR3 contains 15 residues. Deletions cut 1 base from V and 0 bases from J, with 10 bases between. CDR3 sequence (DNA): TGTGCCAGCAGCTTAGCGATGAGAGACTCCTACGAGCAGTACTTC. Protein product: CASSLAMRDSYEQYF.

Only a few counts were recorded for this clone. The J gene is TRBJ1-5, the V gene TRBV27, with D possibly matching TRBD1 (6 bases). Per the germline V gene, CDR1 is MNHEY and CDR2 is SMNVEV (reference sequence). The CDR3 consists of 15 residues. The V end was cut by 8 bases, the J end by 6 bases, with 20 bases between. As DNA, the CDR3 is TGTGCCAGCTCAAAAACACAGGGAGTTGGTCAGCCCCAGCATTTT. This gives the protein CASSKTQGVGQPQHF.

The chain joins TRBV19 to TRBJ2-5, with 10 bases lining up with TRBD1. The CDR3 loop spans 17 amino acids. Germline lookup yields CDR1 LNHDA and CDR2 SQIVND (reference sequence). Trimming cost V 6 bases and J 2 bases; bases outside gene matches: 12. The CDR3 sequence is CASRPTPGQGHQETQYF. The CDR3 nucleotides are TGTGCCAGTAGACCTACTCCGGGACAGGGGCATCAAGAGACCCAGTACTTC.

This clone was recorded a few times. The same CDR3 arises from other DNA sequences in this sample as well. The chain carries TRBV28 and TRBJ1-2; no clear D. Germline loops: CDR1 MDHEN, CDR2 SYDVKM. This CDR3 comprises 11 residues. V lost 5 bases and J lost 0, with 1 base in between. CDR3 in amino acids: CASSTNYGYTF. Here the CDR3 DNA reads TGTGCCAGCAGTACTAACTATGGCTACACCTTC.

The rearrangement joins TRBV18 to TRBJ2-2, with TRBD2 identical over 10 bases. Germline CDR1 is KGHSH and CDR2 is LQKENI. This CDR3 region has 16 residues. V shed 2 bases, J shed 7 bases, and the junction held 7 bases outside the gene matches. The DNA for the CDR3 is TGTGCCAGCTCACCATCCCTAGCGGGAGTTGGCGGGGAGCTGTTTTTT. Translation gives CASSPSLAGVGGELFF.

The V gene is TRBV10-2, the J gene TRBJ2-3; 10 bases line up with TRBD2. There are 17 residues in the CDR3. Germline V lookup: CDR1 WSHSY, CDR2 SAAADI. Trimming removed 6 bases from V and 5 bases from J; junction bases left unmatched: 14. CDR3 coding DNA: TGCGCCAGCAGCGAGGCGGGACTAGCGCCAATACAAGATACGCAGTATTTT. Encoded protein: CASSEAGLAPIQDTQYF.

V is TRBV7-6 and J is TRBJ2-5; 7 bases match TRBD2. The CDR3 has 15 amino acids. The V segment lost 5 bases and the J segment 5 bases; nucleotides outside the gene matches: 11. Per germline, CDR1 SGHVS and CDR2 FNYEAQ. In nucleotides, the CDR3 is TGTGCCAGCAGCCCTAGCGGAGGGGCTTGGGAGACCCAGTACTTC. Protein: CASSPSGGAWETQYF.

This clone came up a few times. V is TRBV9 and J is TRBJ2-1, with 9 nucleotides matching TRBD1. J lost 8 bases, V lost 3 bases, and 12 bases had no gene match. Per germline, CDR1 SGDLS and CDR2 YYNGEE. This CDR3 is 16 amino acids long. The CDR3 region is CASSDWTGEIGDEQFF. The CDR3 DNA reads TGTGCCAGCAGCGACTGGACAGGGGAGATAGGTGATGAGCAGTTCTTC.

The table lists this clone with a count of one. V is TRBV6-1 and J is TRBJ1-2; no definite D call. This CDR3 has 14 amino acids. Trimming removed 4 bases at V and 0 bases at J, with 9 bases between. Germline CDR1 MNHNS, CDR2 SASEGT. The CDR3 DNA reads as TGTGCCAGCAGTGGGGCGGCAGCTAACTATGGCTACACCTTC. This encodes CASSGAAANYGYTF.

This clone has only a few counts. The J gene is TRBJ1-1, the V gene TRBV2, with D tentatively TRBD1 (5 bases). This CDR3 comprises 15 residues. Germline V CDR1 and CDR2: SNHLY, FYNNEI. V lost 5 bases to trimming and J lost 1 base, with 14 bases between them. As DNA, the CDR3 is TGTGCCAGCAGTAAGGAAGCAGGGACGAACACTGAAGCTTTCTTT. This codes for CASSKEAGTNTEAFF.

The table lists this clone with a count of one. The V and J genes are TRBV4-1 and TRBJ1-5; 8 bases line up with TRBD1. Germline V lookup: CDR1 MGHRA, CDR2 YSYEKL. The V gene end was trimmed by 0 bases and the J gene end by 6 bases; junction bases not matched to a gene: 7. The CDR3 length is 16 residues. The CDR3 loop is CASSQDQAGGGQPQHF. The DNA of the CDR3 is TGCGCCAGCAGCCAAGACCAGGCAGGGGGCGGTCAGCCCCAGCATTTT.

The CDR3 protein is CASSSGVYGYTF. The CDR3 nucleotides are TGTGCCAGCAGTTCAGGGGTTTATGGCTACACCTTC. The genes are TRBV28 and TRBJ1-2; TRBD1 is a possible D gene (6 bases). CDR1 is MDHEN, CDR2 SYDVKM, per germline. V lost 4 bases and J 5 bases, leaving 8 bases between the germline ends. This CDR3 is 12 amino acids long.

V and J are TRBV7-9 and TRBJ2-4; perhaps TRBD1 as D (7 bases). There are 16 residues in the CDR3. Germline V gives CDR1 SEHNR, CDR2 FQNEAQ (reference sequence). Between the trimmed V and J ends, which lost 3 bases and 1 base, there was a span of 13 bases. The CDR3 here is CASSFDRAGAKNIQYF. The DNA for the CDR3 is TGTGCCAGCAGCTTTGACAGGGCGGGGGCCAAAAACATTCAGTACTTC.

In this sample, this clone turned up a few times. The CDR3 nucleotides read TGCGCCAGCAGTGTTCCGGGACAGCTTATTGAAGCTTTCTTT. Its protein product is CASSVPGQLIEAFF. The chain joins TRBV10-2 to TRBJ1-1; 7 bases agree with TRBD1. This CDR3 has 14 residues. Trimming removed 4 bases from V and 7 bases from J; junction bases left unmatched: 9. Germline V CDR1 and CDR2: WSHSY, SAAADI.

The rearrangement links TRBV11-2 to TRBJ2-1, with D unresolved. Germline values: CDR1 SGHAT, CDR2 FQNNGV. V was cut by 3 bases and J by 5 bases, with 5 bases left in between. CDR3 length equals 12 residues. CDR3 residues: CASSFQDNEQFF. CDR3 DNA: TGTGCCAGCAGCTTTCAGGACAATGAGCAGTTCTTC.

Of note for this clone: Other DNA sequences within the sample encode an identical CDR3. The chain uses TRBV2 and TRBJ2-2; possibly TRBD2 for D (6 bases). Germline CDR1 is SNHLY and CDR2 is FYNNEI. The length of the CDR3 is 14 residues. V gave up 6 bases and J gave up 4 bases, with 12 bases separating them. CDR3 region: CASRLLASTGELFF. The CDR3 bases are TGTGCCAGCAGACTACTAGCATCCACCGGGGAGCTGTTTTTT. Filled out from reference TRBV2 and TRBJ2-2, the complete variable domain reads EPEVTQTPSHQVTQMGQEVILRCVPISNHLYFYWYRQILGQKVEFLVSFYNNEISEKSEIFDDQFSVERPDGSNFTLKIRSTKLEDSAMYFCASRLLASTGELFFGEGSRLTVL.

The chain employs TRBV7-9 and TRBJ2-7, with 9 bases lining up with TRBD1. The CDR3 runs 14 residues. V lost 6 bases, J lost 3 bases, and 6 bases stayed unmatched. Germline V gene lookup returns CDR1 SEHNR and CDR2 FQNEAQ (reference sequence). CDR3 sequence (DNA): TGTGCCAGCAGACCCACGGGACAGGGCTACGAGCAGTACTTC. Protein product: CASRPTGQGYEQYF.

This clone was counted a few times. The V gene is TRBV28, the J gene TRBJ2-7; D is unclear. Trimming took 7 bases from V and 3 from J, leaving 10 bases between them. The germline V gene has CDR1 MDHEN and CDR2 SYDVKM. This CDR3 region has 12 residues. The CDR3 protein is CASTQLGYEQYF. DNA of the CDR3: TGTGCCAGCACCCAATTGGGCTACGAGCAGTACTTC.

The rearrangement uses TRBV11-1 and TRBJ2-3, with 16 bases identical to TRBD2. Unmatched junction bases numbered 5, after V lost 5 bases and J lost 3 bases. From germline, CDR1 is SGHAT and CDR2 FQDESV (reference sequence). The CDR3 is made up of 17 amino acids. The CDR3 bases are TGTGCCAGCAGCCTCGCGGGACTAGCGGGAGGGACAGATACGCAGTATTTT. It translates to CASSLAGLAGGTDTQYF.

The CDR3 protein is CASSSGGNYGYTF. CDR3 DNA: TGTGCCAGCAGTTCCGGGGGCAACTATGGCTACACCTTC. The J gene is TRBJ1-2, the V gene TRBV6-5; a weak D match, TRBD1 (6 bases). The V gene's germline CDR1 is MNHEY and CDR2 SVGAGI. The CDR3 has 13 residues. V was trimmed by 4 bases and J by 2 bases, leaving 8 bases between them.

This clone has only a few counts. One junction end does not reproduce the germline sequence, and a read error may be involved. The CDR3, as DNA: TGTGCCACCAGTCCCGGGACAGGGATTAGTGAGACCCAGTACTTC. Encoded protein: CATSPGTGISETQYF. The chain uses TRBV10-3 and TRBJ2-5, with 9 bases identical to TRBD1. CDR3 size: 15 residues. Germline values: CDR1 ENHRY, CDR2 SYGVKD.

Many counts were recorded for this clone. The CDR3 loop is CTSRLYQETQYF. The CDR3 DNA sequence: TGCACCAGCAGGCTTTACCAAGAGACCCAGTACTTC. The chain is built from TRBV1 and TRBJ2-5. TRBV1 is a pseudogene locus. This CDR3 comprises 12 residues.